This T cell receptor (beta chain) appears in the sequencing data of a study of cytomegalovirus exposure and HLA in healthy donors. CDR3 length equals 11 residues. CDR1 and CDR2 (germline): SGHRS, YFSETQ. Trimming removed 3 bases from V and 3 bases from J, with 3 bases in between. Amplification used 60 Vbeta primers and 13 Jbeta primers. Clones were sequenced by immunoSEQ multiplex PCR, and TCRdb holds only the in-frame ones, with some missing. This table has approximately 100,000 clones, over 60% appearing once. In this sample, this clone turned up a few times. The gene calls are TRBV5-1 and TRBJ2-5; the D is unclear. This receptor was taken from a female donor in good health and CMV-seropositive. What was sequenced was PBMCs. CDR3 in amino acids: CASSYKETQYF. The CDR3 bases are TGCGCCAGCAGCTATAAAGAGACCCAGTACTTC.